The 21 T cell receptor beta chains below come from one sample, sequenced in a study of spatial heterogeneity in lung cancer. Study observations and caveats: Intratumoral expanded alpha and beta TCR counts were found to track tumor mutation counts.

One entry per CDR3 protein results from TCRdb running MiXCR on the 5' RACE reads. Here the sample spans about 2,200 distinct CDR3 sequences, around a third being singletons. Regarding time point: sample taken at primary tumor resection. No antigen has been assigned to these receptors. This specimen consisted of lung tumor tissue, obtained at surgery. The receptors were sampled from a male donor with early-stage non-small cell lung cancer.

V and J are TRBV5-1 and TRBJ2-6; D is perhaps TRBD1 (5 bases). There are 16 residues in the CDR3. V was shortened by 3 bases and J by 3 bases, with 13 bases between the two germline ends. Germline V gives CDR1 SGHRS, CDR2 YFSETQ. CDR3 bases: TGCGCCAGCAGCTCCACAGGAGCCTTTGGGGCCAACGTCCTGACTTTC. Encoded protein: CASSSTGAFGANVLTF.

Sample share makes this clonotype medium-sized. The chain employs TRBV20-1 and TRBJ2-1, with D perhaps matching TRBD2 (5 bases). V was shortened by 0 bases and J by 9 bases, with 9 bases between the two germline ends. The CDR3 contains 12 residues. The V gene's germline CDR1 is DFQATT and CDR2 SNEGSKA (reference sequence). DNA for the CDR3: TGCAGTGCTAGAGAGGCCCGGGGTGAGCAGTTCTTC. Its translation is CSAREARGEQFF.

This chain links TRBV24-1 with TRBJ2-1, with D possibly being TRBD1 or TRBD2 (6 bases each). Deletions cut 6 bases from V and 8 bases from J, with 13 bases between. CDR1 is KGHDR, CDR2 SFDVKD, per germline. The CDR3 sequence is 13 residues long. CDR3 sequence: CATSSGGQDEQFF. CDR3 sequence (DNA): TGTGCCACCAGTTCTGGGGGGCAAGATGAGCAGTTCTTC.

The chain joins TRBV29-1 to TRBJ2-3, with 10 bases identical to TRBD1. Germline V gives CDR1 SQVTM, CDR2 ANQGSEA. The length of the CDR3 is 13 residues. The CDR3 protein is CSYDRGPTDTQYF. The DNA for the CDR3 is TGCAGTTATGACAGGGGGCCAACAGATACGCAGTATTTT.

This clonotype has just one count. The chain couples TRBV28 to TRBJ2-1; D possibly matches TRBD1 or TRBD2 (5 bases each). The V and J ends lost 6 bases and 6 bases respectively, with 18 bases between them. The CDR3 runs 15 residues. The germline gives CDR1 MDHEN, CDR2 SYDVKM. CDR3 bases: TGTGCCAGCAGGGGGAGTGAGGGGCGCAGCAATGAGCAGTTCTTC. It codes for CASRGSEGRSNEQFF. The whole variable domain, remainder taken from reference TRBV28 and TRBJ2-1, is DVKVTQSSRYLVKRTGEKVFLECVQDMDHENMFWYRQDPGLGLRLIYFSYDVKMKEKGDIPEGYSVSREKKERFSLILESASTNQTSMYLCASRGSEGRSNEQFFGPGTRLTVL.

This clonotype was seen a few times. The genes are TRBV15 and TRBJ2-1, with TRBD2 as a possible D gene (5 bases). V lost 1 base and J 0 bases, leaving 10 bases between the germline ends. Germline V CDR1 and CDR2: LNHNV, YYDKDF (reference sequence). The length of the CDR3 is 16 residues. CDR3 region: CATSRVRGSSYNEQFF. In DNA, the CDR3 is TGTGCCACCAGCAGAGTCCGAGGGAGCTCCTACAATGAGCAGTTCTTC.

This clonotype is medium-sized within its sample. The chain joins TRBV7-8 to TRBJ2-1, with D hard to call. This CDR3 spans 11 amino acids. Germline V lookup: CDR1 SGHVS, CDR2 FQNEAQ. V was shortened by 8 bases and J by 5 bases, with 7 bases between the two germline ends. The CDR3 bases are TGTGCCAGCGCTAGGGACAATGAGCAGTTCTTC. Protein: CASARDNEQFF.

This clonotype is medium-sized by share. The V call is TRBV28, the J call TRBJ2-7, with TRBD2 matching 8 bases. The CDR3 runs 15 residues. V gave up 8 bases and J gave up 3 bases; unmatched junction bases: 12. Germline lookup yields CDR1 MDHEN and CDR2 SYDVKM. CDR3 loop: CASRPTGGGFYEQYF. The CDR3, as DNA: TGTGCCAGCCGTCCAACGGGGGGGGGATTCTACGAGCAGTACTTC.

By frequency in the sample, this clonotype is medium-sized. This rearrangement joins TRBV10-3 to TRBJ2-3, with TRBD2 identical over 7 bases. CDR3 length: 14 amino acids. With V trimmed by 8 bases and J by 1 base, 6 bases remained unmatched. Germline V gene data show CDR1 as ENHRY and CDR2 as SYGVKD. In DNA, the CDR3 is TGTGCCATCCGAAGCGGGATCCGCACAGATACGCAGTATTTT. This translates into CAIRSGIRTDTQYF.

This clonotype is labeled medium-sized. The chain is built from TRBV28 and TRBJ1-1; TRBD1 matches at 8 bases. The length of the CDR3 is 16 residues. V lost 6 bases, J lost 0 bases, and 9 bases stayed unmatched. Germline loops: CDR1 MDHEN, CDR2 SYDVKM. The CDR3 DNA is TGTGCCAGCAGCCCTGACAGGGGATTAATGAACACTGAAGCTTTCTTT. Translating gives CASSPDRGLMNTEAFF.

By sample fraction, this clonotype is large (0.1 to 1%). CDR3 DNA sequence: TGTGCCAGCAGCTCATTAGCGGGAGTACCAATACCTCCCTACAATGAGCAGTTCTTC. Translated: CASSSLAGVPIPPYNEQFF. The chain is built from TRBV7-6 and TRBJ2-1, with 9 positions matching TRBD2. This CDR3 comprises 19 residues. The germline CDR1 and CDR2 sequences are SGHVS and FNYEAQ. Trimming at V came to 4 bases and at J to 2 bases, leaving 15 bases not matched to a gene. The full variable domain, completed using reference TRBV7-6 and TRBJ2-1, is GAGVSQSPRYKVTKRGQDVALRCDPISGHVSLYWYRQALGQGPEFLTYFNYEAQQDKSGLPNDRFSAERPEGSISTLTIQRTEQRDSAMYRCASSSLAGVPIPPYNEQFFGPGTRLTVL.

J is TRBJ2-1 and V is TRBV11-2; D remains unclear. Per the germline V gene, CDR1 is SGHAT and CDR2 is FQNNGV. The CDR3 contains 14 residues. Trimming pared 0 bases from V and 8 bases from J, leaving 11 bases between. CDR3 residues: CASSLDRVVDEQFF. CDR3 nucleotides: TGTGCCAGCAGCTTAGACCGGGTGGTTGATGAGCAGTTCTTC.

This clonotype is large in the sample. The gene calls are TRBV23-1 and TRBJ2-6; 8 bases map to TRBD1. TRBV23-1 is an open reading frame, and its role is uncertain. This CDR3 comprises 20 residues. J lost 0 bases, V lost 6 bases, and 16 bases had no gene match. The CDR3 nucleotides are TGCGCCAGCAGCCGTCCCGGGACAGGCTTTGAGGGCTCTGGGGCCAACGTCCTGACTTTC. Residues: CASSRPGTGFEGSGANVLTF.

The V and J genes are TRBV29-1 and TRBJ2-3, with TRBD1 identical over 9 bases. Germline V lookup: CDR1 SQVTM, CDR2 ANQGSEA. Unmatched junction bases numbered 7, after V lost 4 bases and J lost 2 bases. The CDR3 has 15 residues. The CDR3 protein is CSVVKRDRVTDTQYF. In DNA, the CDR3 is TGCAGCGTTGTGAAGCGGGACAGGGTCACAGATACGCAGTATTTT.

This clonotype is deemed large. CDR3 nucleotides: TGTGCCAGCAGCGCCGAAGGGATAACACAAGAGACCCAGTACTTC. It translates to CASSAEGITQETQYF. This chain uses TRBV9 with TRBJ2-5; unclear D gene. The V and J ends lost 3 bases and 2 bases respectively, with 14 bases between them. Germline lookup yields CDR1 SGDLS and CDR2 YYNGEE. The CDR3 length is 15 residues.

The genes are TRBV12-3 or TRBV12-4 and TRBJ2-1, with D unclear. The CDR3 loop spans 14 amino acids. V shed 0 bases and J shed 3 bases, with 6 bases lying between them. The CDR3 loop reads CASSLAGFYNEQFF. The CDR3 region has the DNA TGTGCCAGCAGTTTAGCGGGATTCTACAATGAGCAGTTCTTC.

In its sample, this clonotype was seen many times. This sequence may be a read error, since a much larger clone differs from it by one base. The genes are TRBV6-6 and TRBJ1-6, with TRBD1 identical over 8 bases. The V gene end was trimmed by 10 bases and the J gene end by 11 bases; junction bases not matched to a gene: 10. Per the germline V gene, CDR1 is MNHNY and CDR2 is SVGAGI (reference sequence). This CDR3 is 13 amino acids long. This chain's CDR3 is CANRGQVGAPLHF. The CDR3 DNA follows: TGTGCCAACCGGGGACAGGTGGGGGCACCCCTCCACTTT.

Within the sample, this clonotype is medium-sized (0.01 to 0.1%). J is TRBJ2-3 and V is TRBV10-2, with D hard to call. V lost 8 bases, J lost 6 bases, and 9 bases lay in between. CDR3 size: 11 residues. The V gene's germline CDR1 is WSHSY and CDR2 SAAADI. CDR3 amino acids: CASGSLDTQYF. CDR3 sequence (DNA): TGCGCCAGCGGGTCGCTGGATACGCAGTATTTT.

Relative to its sample, this clonotype is medium-sized. The V and J genes are TRBV6-5 and TRBJ2-1; TRBD2 agrees at 15 bases. Per the germline V gene, CDR1 is MNHEY and CDR2 is SVGAGI. Trimming removed 2 bases from V and 4 bases from J; junction bases left unmatched: 3. This CDR3 has 17 residues. In DNA form, the CDR3 reads TGTGCCAGCAGTTACGGACTAGCGGGAGGGCCTTACAATGAGCAGTTCTTC. It translates to CASSYGLAGGPYNEQFF.

This clonotype has more than one count but fewer than ten. The V and J genes are TRBV4-2 and TRBJ2-7; 10 positions agree with TRBD2. CDR1 LGHNA and CDR2 YNFKEQ come from the germline V gene. V gave up 3 bases and J gave up 3 bases; unmatched junction bases: 5. The CDR3 covers 15 residues. DNA of the CDR3: TGTGCCAGCAGCCACGAGCGGGAGGGCCTCTACGAGCAGTACTTC. Encoded protein: CASSHEREGLYEQYF.

This clonotype is large in the sample. The chain is built from TRBV12-3 or TRBV12-4 and TRBJ2-7, with D possibly TRBD1 on 7 matching bases. The CDR3 sequence is 16 residues long. Trimming cost V 3 bases and J 2 bases, with 17 bases left between them. CDR3 sequence: CASSFWRDSPTYEQYF. As DNA, the CDR3 is TGTGCCAGCAGTTTTTGGCGGGACAGCCCTACCTACGAGCAGTACTTC.